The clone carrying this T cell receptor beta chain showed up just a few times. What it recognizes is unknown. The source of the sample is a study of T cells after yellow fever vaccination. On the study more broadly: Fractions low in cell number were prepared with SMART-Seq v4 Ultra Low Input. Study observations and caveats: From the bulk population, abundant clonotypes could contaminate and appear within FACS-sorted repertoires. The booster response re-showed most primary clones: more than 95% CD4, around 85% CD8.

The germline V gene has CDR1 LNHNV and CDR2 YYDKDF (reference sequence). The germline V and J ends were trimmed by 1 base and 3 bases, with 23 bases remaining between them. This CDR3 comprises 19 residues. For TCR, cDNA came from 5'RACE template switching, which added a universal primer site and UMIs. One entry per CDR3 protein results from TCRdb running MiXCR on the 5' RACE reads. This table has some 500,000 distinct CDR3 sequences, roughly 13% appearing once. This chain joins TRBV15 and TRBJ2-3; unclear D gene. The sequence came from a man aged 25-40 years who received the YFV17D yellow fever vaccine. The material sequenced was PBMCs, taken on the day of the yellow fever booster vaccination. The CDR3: CATSRAPNRPRCPTDTQYF. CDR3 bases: TGTGCCACCAGCAGAGCCCCTAATAGGCCCCGGTGCCCTACAGATACGCAGTATTTT.